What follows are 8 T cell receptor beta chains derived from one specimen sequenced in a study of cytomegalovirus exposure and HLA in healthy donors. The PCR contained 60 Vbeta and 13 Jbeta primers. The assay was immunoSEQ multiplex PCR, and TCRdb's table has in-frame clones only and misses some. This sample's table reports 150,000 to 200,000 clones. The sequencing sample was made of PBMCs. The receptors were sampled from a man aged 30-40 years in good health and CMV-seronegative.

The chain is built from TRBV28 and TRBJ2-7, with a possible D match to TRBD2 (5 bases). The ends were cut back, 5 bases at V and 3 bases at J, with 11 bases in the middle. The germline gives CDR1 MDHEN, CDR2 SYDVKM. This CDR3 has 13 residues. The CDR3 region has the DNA TGTGCCAGCAGTGGCCGAGGGCTCTACGAGCAGTACTTC. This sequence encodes CASSGRGLYEQYF.

The CDR3 here is CASSHGQGAGTQYF. CDR3 bases: TGTGCCAGCAGCCATGGACAGGGGGCAGGGACCCAGTACTTC. This chain uses TRBV7-2 with TRBJ2-5; TRBD1 matches at 11 bases. Germline values: CDR1 SGHTA, CDR2 FQGNSA. J gave up 7 bases and V 5 bases, and 6 bases lay outside the gene matches. The CDR3 is 14 amino acids. The full variable domain, in which reference TRBV7-2 and TRBJ2-5 provide the parts outside the CDR3, is GAGVSQSPSNKVTEKGKDVELRCDPISGHTALYWYRQSLGQGLEFLIYFQGNSAPDKSGLPSDRFSAERTGGSVSTLTIQRTQQEDSAVYLCASSHGQGAGTQYFGPGTRLLVL.

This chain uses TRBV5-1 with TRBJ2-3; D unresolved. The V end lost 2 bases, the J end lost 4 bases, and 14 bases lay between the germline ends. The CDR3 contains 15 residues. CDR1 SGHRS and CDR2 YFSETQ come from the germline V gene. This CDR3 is CASSFSMALPDTQYF. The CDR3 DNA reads TGCGCCAGCAGCTTCAGTATGGCCCTTCCAGATACGCAGTATTTT.

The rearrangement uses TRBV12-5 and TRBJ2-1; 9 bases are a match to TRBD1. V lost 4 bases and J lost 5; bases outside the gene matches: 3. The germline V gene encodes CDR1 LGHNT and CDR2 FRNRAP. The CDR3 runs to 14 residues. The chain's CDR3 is CASGSGQGNNEQFF. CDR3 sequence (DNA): TGTGCTAGTGGTTCGGGACAGGGAAACAATGAGCAGTTCTTC.

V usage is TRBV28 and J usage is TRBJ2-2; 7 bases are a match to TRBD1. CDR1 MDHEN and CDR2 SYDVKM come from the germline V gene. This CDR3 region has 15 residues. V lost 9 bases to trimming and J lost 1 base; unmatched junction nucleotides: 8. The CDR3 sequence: CARYRGVKNTGELFF. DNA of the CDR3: TGTGCCAGGTACAGGGGCGTCAAGAACACCGGGGAGCTGTTTTTT.

The CDR3 region has the DNA TGTGCCAGCAGCCCCAGGACAGGGAAGGACGAGCAGTACTTC. Translation gives CASSPRTGKDEQYF. This chain links TRBV7-6 with TRBJ2-7, with 8 bases lining up with TRBD1. The J segment lost 5 bases and the V segment lost 5 bases, leaving 8 bases of the junction unmatched. The V gene's germline CDR1 is SGHVS and CDR2 FNYEAQ. The CDR3 contains 14 residues.

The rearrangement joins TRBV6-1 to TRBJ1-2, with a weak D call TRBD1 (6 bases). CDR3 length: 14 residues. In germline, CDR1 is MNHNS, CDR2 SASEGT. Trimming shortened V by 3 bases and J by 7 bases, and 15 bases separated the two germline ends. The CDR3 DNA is TGTGCCAGCAGTGAGAGCAGGGGATACAGTGGCTACACCTTC. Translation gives CASSESRGYSGYTF.

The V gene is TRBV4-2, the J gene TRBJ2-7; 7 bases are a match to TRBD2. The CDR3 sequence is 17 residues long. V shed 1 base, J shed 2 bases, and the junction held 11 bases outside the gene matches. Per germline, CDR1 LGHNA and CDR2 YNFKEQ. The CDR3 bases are TGTGCCAGCAGCCAAGTGGGTAGCGGGTACGGCACCTACGAGCAGTACTTC. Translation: CASSQVGSGYGTYEQYF.